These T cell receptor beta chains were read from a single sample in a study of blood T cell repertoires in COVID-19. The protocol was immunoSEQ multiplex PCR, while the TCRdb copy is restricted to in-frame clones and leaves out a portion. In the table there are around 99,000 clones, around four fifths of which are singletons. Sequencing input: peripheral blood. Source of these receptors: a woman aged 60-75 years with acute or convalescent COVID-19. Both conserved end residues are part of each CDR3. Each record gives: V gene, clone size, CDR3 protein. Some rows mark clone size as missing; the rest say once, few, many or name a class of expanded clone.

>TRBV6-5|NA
CASSYAGGDRELFF
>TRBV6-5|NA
CASRRTGVDTEAFF
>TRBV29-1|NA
CSAGPDYTF
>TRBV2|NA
CASSEAGAGALETQYF
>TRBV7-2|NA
CASSATGTTNTEAFF
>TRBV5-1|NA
CASSLEFWGPEAFF
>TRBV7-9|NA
CASSQIPGGGSSNTEAFF
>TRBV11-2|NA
CASTAALSPTDTQYF
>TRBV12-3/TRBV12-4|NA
CASSSSPKGGYTF
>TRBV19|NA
CATRTPTNYGYTF
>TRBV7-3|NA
CASSSSAGLNSPLHF
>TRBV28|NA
CASSSSGGAIETQYF
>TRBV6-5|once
CASSYTRQGSYGYTF
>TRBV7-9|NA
CASSHGPPAGGYTF
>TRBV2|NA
CASNSGNYGYTF
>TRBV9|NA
CASSADPDRDYGYTF
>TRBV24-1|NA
CATSDPQRPGANVLTF
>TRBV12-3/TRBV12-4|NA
CASSIDGYGYTF
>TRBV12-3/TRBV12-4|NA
CASSPQNEQFF
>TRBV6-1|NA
CASSESPSNRGYSPLHF
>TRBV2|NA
CASTYPGVGTEAFF
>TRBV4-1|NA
CASSQRPGQAKNYGYTF
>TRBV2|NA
CASSEIGTSLGGELFF
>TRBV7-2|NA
CASSLDGRQETQYF
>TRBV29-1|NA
CSAGGGRGNEKLFF
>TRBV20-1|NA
CSAPTGAEQYF
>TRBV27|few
CASSPDRGTSPLHF
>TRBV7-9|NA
CASSSSGSAGEQYF
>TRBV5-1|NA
CASSNGTSGYNEQFF
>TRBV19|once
CASSTHRDVQPQHF
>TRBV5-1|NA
CASSLVPGGVTGELFF
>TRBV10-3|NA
CAISEGTSSSTDTQYF
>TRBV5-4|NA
CASSLQGTGELFF
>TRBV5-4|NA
CASSFGGLAGGQETQYF
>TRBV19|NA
CAAKRSGTATEQFF
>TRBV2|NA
CASSVSGGSYEQYF
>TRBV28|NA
CASSLSTGNYGYTF